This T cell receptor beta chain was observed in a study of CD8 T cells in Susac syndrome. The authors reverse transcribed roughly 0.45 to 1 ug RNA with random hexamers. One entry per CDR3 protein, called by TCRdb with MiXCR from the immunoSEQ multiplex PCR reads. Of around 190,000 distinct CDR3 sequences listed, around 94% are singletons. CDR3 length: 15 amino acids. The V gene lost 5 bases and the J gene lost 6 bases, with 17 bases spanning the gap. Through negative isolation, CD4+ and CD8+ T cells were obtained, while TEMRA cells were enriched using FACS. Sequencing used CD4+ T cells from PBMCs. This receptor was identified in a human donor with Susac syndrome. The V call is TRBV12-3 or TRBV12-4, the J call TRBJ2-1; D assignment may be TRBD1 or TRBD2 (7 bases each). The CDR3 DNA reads TGTGCCAGCAGTCCAACAGGGGAGGGTGGCAATGAGCAGTTCTTC. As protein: CASSPTGEGGNEQFF.